This T cell receptor (beta chain) is from a study of regulatory T cells in long-lasting Graves disease. This CDR3 has 12 amino acids. Germline values: CDR1 LNHDA, CDR2 SQIVND (reference sequence). Trimming shortened V by 1 base and J by 8 bases, and 8 bases separated the two germline ends. Time point specified: newly diagnosed GD, antithyroid drugs for less than 3 months. Researchers made the TCR library from RNA that was extracted from PBMCs. The authors diagnosed Graves' disease using American Thyroid Association guidelines. The study, taken as a whole, reports: Segments TRBV28, TRBJ1-2 and TRBJ2-5 showed preferential usage in persistent disease. Those with persistent disease had in common more public clonotypes (2,741) than new patients (approximately 970).

Details on this clonotype: As yet, its antigen is unknown.

Arm-PCR of CDR3 regions and iRepertoire HTBI primers were used to build TCR beta libraries. MiXCR, applied by TCRdb to the multiplex PCR reads, yields one record per CDR3 protein. This table holds approximately 540,000 distinct CDR3 sequences, around 12% found once. The sample was also reused in another study, on T cells in Graves' hyperthyroidism and ophthalmopathy. As reported in that work: Most expanded thyroid clonotypes above 0.001 also appeared in blood.

This TCR derives from a woman aged 25-40 years with Graves disease. The material was peripheral blood mononuclear cells (PBMCs), obtained at new diagnosis, from a patient treated with antithyroid drugs. The V and J genes are TRBV19 and TRBJ1-2; D gene unclear. The CDR3, as DNA: TGTGCCAGTAGTATAGTGGGAGGGGGCTACACCTTC. Amino acids: CASSIVGGGYTF. Drawing the rest from reference TRBV19 and TRBJ1-2, the complete variable domain is DGGITQSPKYLFRKEGQNVTLSCEQNLNHDAMYWYRQDPGQGLRLIYYSQIVNDFQKGDIAEGYSVSREKKESFPLTVTSAQKNPTAFYLCASSIVGGGYTFGSGTRLTVV.